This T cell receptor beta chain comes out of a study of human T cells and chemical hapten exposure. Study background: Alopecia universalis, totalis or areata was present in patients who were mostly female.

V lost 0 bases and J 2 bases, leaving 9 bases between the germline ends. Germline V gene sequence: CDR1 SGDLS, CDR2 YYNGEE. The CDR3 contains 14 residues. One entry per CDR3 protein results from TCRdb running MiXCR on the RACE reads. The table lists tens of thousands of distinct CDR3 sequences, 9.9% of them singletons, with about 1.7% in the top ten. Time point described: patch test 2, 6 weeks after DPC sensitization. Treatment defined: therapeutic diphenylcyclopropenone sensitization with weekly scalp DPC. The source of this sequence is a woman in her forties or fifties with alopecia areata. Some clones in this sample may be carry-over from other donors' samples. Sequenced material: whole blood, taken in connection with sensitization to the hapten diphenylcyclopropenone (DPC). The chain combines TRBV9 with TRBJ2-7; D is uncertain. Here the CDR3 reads CASSVDQRTYEQYF. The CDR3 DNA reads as TGTGCCAGCAGCGTAGATCAGAGAACCTACGAGCAGTACTTC.